This T cell receptor (beta chain) originates from a study of shared clonotypes between healthy human individuals. The CDR3 length is 12 residues. The germline V gene has CDR1 SNHLY and CDR2 FYNNEI. The V and J ends lost 10 bases and 6 bases, in that order; junction bases with no gene match: 9. Remarks on this clone: Its target is unknown.

Generated by immunoSEQ multiplex PCR, the TCRdb table keeps only in-frame clones and is missing some. Of roughly 2,500,000 clones in the sample, 80% to 95% were seen once. Study-wide results and caveats: Clonotype sharing among the donors was expected to vary with sequencing depth.

V usage is TRBV2 and J usage is TRBJ2-7, with 7 positions matching TRBD2. The sample comprised naive CD4+ T cells from PBMCs. Noted subset: CD45RA+ positively selected. The source is a man aged 18 to 29 in good health. Some clones in this sample may be carry-over from other donors' samples. The CDR3 is CAIKWGGSEQYF. DNA of the CDR3: TGTGCCATCAAATGGGGCGGGAGCGAGCAGTACTTC.